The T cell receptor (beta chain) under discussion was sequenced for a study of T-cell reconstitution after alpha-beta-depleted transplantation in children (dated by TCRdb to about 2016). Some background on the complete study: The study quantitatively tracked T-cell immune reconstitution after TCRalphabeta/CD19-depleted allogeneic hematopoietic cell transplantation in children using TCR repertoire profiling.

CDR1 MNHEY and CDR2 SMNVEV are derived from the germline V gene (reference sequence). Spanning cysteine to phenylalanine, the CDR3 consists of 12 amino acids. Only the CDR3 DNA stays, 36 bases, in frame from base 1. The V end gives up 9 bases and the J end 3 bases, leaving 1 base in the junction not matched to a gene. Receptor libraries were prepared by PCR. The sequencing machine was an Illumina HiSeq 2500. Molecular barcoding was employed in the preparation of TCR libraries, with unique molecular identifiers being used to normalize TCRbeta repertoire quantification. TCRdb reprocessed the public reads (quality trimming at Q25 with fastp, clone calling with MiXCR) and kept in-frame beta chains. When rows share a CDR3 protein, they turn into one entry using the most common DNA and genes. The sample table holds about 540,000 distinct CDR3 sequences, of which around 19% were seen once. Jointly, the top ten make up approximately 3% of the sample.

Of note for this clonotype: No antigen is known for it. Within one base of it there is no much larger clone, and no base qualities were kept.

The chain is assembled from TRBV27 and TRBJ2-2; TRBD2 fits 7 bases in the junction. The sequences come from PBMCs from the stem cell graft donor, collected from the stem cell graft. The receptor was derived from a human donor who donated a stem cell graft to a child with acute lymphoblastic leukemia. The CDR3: CASAGDTGELFF. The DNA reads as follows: TGTGCCAGTGCGGGGGACACCGGGGAGCTGTTTTTT.